This passage covers 25 T cell receptor beta chains from one sample sequenced in a study of CD8+CD57+ T cells in acquired aplastic anemia. TCR beta VDJ and CDR3 were profiled, and genomic DNA was the template. TCRdb processed the reads anew with MiXCR; each CDR3 protein has one entry. The table has roughly 160,000 distinct CDR3 sequences, under 75% seen once. What was sequenced was sorted CD4+, CD8+, or CD8+CD57+ T cells (not recorded which) from PBMCs. The receptor source for this set is a human donor in good health.

Only a few counts were recorded for this clonotype. The chain joins TRBV24-1 to TRBJ2-3; D is ambiguous. The ends were cut back, 1 base at V and 2 bases at J, with 6 bases in the middle. The germline gives CDR1 KGHDR, CDR2 SFDVKD. The CDR3 spans 14 residues. The CDR3 protein is CATSDFRYTDTQYF. The DNA of the CDR3 is TGTGCCACCAGTGATTTTCGTTACACAGATACGCAGTATTTT.

This clonotype was counted once. The chain is built from TRBV7-3 and TRBJ2-7; 13 positions match TRBD2. With 5 bases clipped from V and 2 bases from J, the junction kept 3 bases outside the gene matches. Germline values: CDR1 SGHTA, CDR2 FQGTGA. This CDR3 is 15 amino acids long. The CDR3 loop reads CASSRLAGGAYEQYF. The CDR3 DNA sequence: TGTGCCAGCAGCAGACTAGCGGGAGGCGCCTACGAGCAGTACTTC. Drawing the rest from reference TRBV7-3 and TRBJ2-7, the complete variable domain is GAGVSQTPSNKVTEKGKYVELRCDPISGHTALYWYRQSLGQGPEFLIYFQGTGAADDSGLPNDRFFAVRPEGSVSTLKIQRTERGDSAVYLCASSRLAGGAYEQYFGPGTRLTVT.

The chain recombines TRBV7-9 with TRBJ2-6; TRBD2 might be the D (5 bases). Trimming took 7 bases from V and 4 from J, leaving 17 bases between them. The CDR3 has 16 residues. Germline V gene lookup returns CDR1 SEHNR and CDR2 FQNEAQ (reference sequence). CDR3 DNA sequence: TGTGCCAGCACCTTGAGGGTTGCGGGCGGGGCCAACGTCCTGACTTTC. Encoded protein: CASTLRVAGGANVLTF. Looking up the rest from reference TRBV7-9 and TRBJ2-6 gives the full variable domain: DTGVSQNPRHKITKRGQNVTFRCDPISEHNRLYWYRQTLGQGPEFLTYFQNEAQLEKSRLLSDRFSAERPKGSFSTLEIQRTEQGDSAMYLCASTLRVAGGANVLTFGAGSRLTVL.

The CDR3 loop reads CSVEGADRGSYNEQFF. The CDR3 nucleotides read TGCAGCGTTGAAGGGGCAGACAGGGGTTCCTACAATGAGCAGTTCTTC. V is TRBV29-1 and J is TRBJ2-1, with 8 bases aligning to TRBD1. This CDR3 contains 16 residues. J gave up 1 base and V 1 base, and 6 bases lay outside the gene matches. The V gene's germline CDR1 is SQVTM and CDR2 ANQGSEA.

V and J are TRBV7-2 and TRBJ1-6; the D is unclear. The germline gives CDR1 SGHTA, CDR2 FQGNSA. The length of the CDR3 is 13 residues. Trimming stripped 1 base from V and 10 bases from J, with 8 bases between. The DNA of the CDR3 is TGTGCCAGCAGCTTAGGATACCAGTCACCCCTCCACTTT. This encodes CASSLGYQSPLHF.

This clonotype was recorded at least ten times. V and J are TRBV24-1 and TRBJ2-7, with 7 bases identical to TRBD1. V was clipped by 5 bases and J by 5 bases; unmatched bases: 11. Germline V gene lookup returns CDR1 KGHDR and CDR2 SFDVKD. This CDR3 has 15 residues. The CDR3 loop reads CATSADRAPLDEQYF. CDR3 DNA: TGTGCCACCAGTGCCGACAGGGCCCCTCTGGACGAGCAGTACTTC.

This clonotype was counted ten times or more. The chain links TRBV27 to TRBJ2-5; D unclear. The CDR3 is made up of 11 amino acids. CDR1 is MNHEY and CDR2 is SMNVEV in the germline V gene (reference sequence). V dropped 5 bases and J dropped 2 bases, with 3 bases sitting between them. The DNA of the CDR3 is TGTGCCAGCAGTCAACAAGAGACCCAGTACTTC. It specifies CASSQQETQYF.

This chain links TRBV20-1 with TRBJ2-1; 8 bases agree with TRBD2. This CDR3 is 13 amino acids long. The trim removed 7 bases at V and 8 bases at J, leaving 10 bases unmatched. The V gene's germline CDR1 is DFQATT and CDR2 SNEGSKA (reference sequence). The DNA for the CDR3 is TGCAGTGTCTTAGCGGGGCCTCGGGATGAGCAGTTCTTC. It encodes CSVLAGPRDEQFF.

The chain combines TRBV7-9 with TRBJ1-6; 9 bases agree with TRBD1. V dropped 4 bases and J dropped 4; count of bases not matched to a gene: 5. The CDR3 covers 16 residues. Per germline, CDR1 SEHNR and CDR2 FQNEAQ (reference sequence). The CDR3 reads CASSSETGGYNSPLHF. In nucleotides, the CDR3 is TGTGCCAGCAGCTCAGAGACAGGGGGGTATAATTCACCCCTCCACTTT.

The sample holds many counts of this clonotype. V and J are TRBV7-8 and TRBJ2-4; 7 nucleotides match TRBD2. CDR3 size: 17 residues. Per germline, CDR1 SGHVS and CDR2 FQNEAQ. Losses at the gene ends were 5 bases for V and 1 base for J; bases not matched to a gene: 11. This CDR3 reads CASSPTGGGPAKNIQYF. In nucleotides, the CDR3 is TGTGCCAGCAGCCCTACGGGGGGAGGGCCGGCCAAAAACATTCAGTACTTC.

The chain combines TRBV29-1 with TRBJ1-2; D is unclear. Between the trimmed V and J ends, which lost 6 bases and 7 bases, there was a span of 15 bases. The CDR3 totals 12 residues. Germline-derived CDR1 and CDR2 are SQVTM and ANQGSEA. CDR3: CSVPGRLLGYTF. CDR3 nucleotide sequence: TGCAGCGTCCCCGGGAGGCTGCTTGGCTACACCTTC.

Only one count was recorded for this clonotype. The junction shows a germline mismatch at one end, possibly a read error. The V call is TRBV5-5, the J call TRBJ1-1; maybe TRBD1 (5 bases). There are 16 residues in the CDR3. Looked up from germline, CDR1 is SGHKS and CDR2 is YYEKEE (reference sequence). This CDR3 is CASSSPETEMNTEAFF. For the CDR3, the DNA is TGCGCCAGCAGCTCGCCCGAGACAGAAATGAACACTGAAGCTTTCTTT.

J is TRBJ1-2 and V is TRBV28; 10 nucleotides line up with TRBD1. This CDR3 spans 14 amino acids. Germline V gene lookup returns CDR1 MDHEN and CDR2 SYDVKM. Germline trimming cut 3 bases from V and 8 bases from J; bases unmatched to any gene: 6. The CDR3 nucleotides read TGTGCCAGCAGTTTTAGCGAGACAGGGGGCGGCTACACCTTC. Translated, it gives CASSFSETGGGYTF.

This clonotype has at least ten counts. The chain couples TRBV12-3 or TRBV12-4 to TRBJ1-5; possible D gene TRBD1, 5 bases. V shed 5 bases and J shed 1 base, with 12 bases lying between them. This CDR3 region has 15 residues. For the CDR3, the DNA is TGTGCCAGCAGTGGGGGTATGAGAAGCAATCAGCCCCAGCATTTT. The encoded protein is CASSGGMRSNQPQHF.

The chain is built from TRBV7-3 and TRBJ2-5; D might be TRBD2 (5 bases). The germline CDR1 and CDR2 sequences are SGHTA and FQGTGA. CDR3 length: 14 amino acids. Trimming took off 5 bases at V and 5 bases at J, with 15 bases between the two ends. CDR3 in DNA: TGTGCCAGCAGCCGACTGGGAGTGGGGGAGACCCAGTACTTC. Protein product: CASSRLGVGETQYF.

This clonotype showed up just a few times. The chain joins TRBV24-1 to TRBJ1-4; 7 bases are a match to TRBD1. Germline V gene lookup returns CDR1 KGHDR and CDR2 SFDVKD. V lost 4 bases and J lost 7; bases outside the gene matches: 8. CDR3 length equals 15 residues. The DNA of the CDR3 is TGTGCCACCAGTGACCCTAGACAGGGAGGTGAAAAACTGTTTTTT. Its protein product is CATSDPRQGGEKLFF.

The rearrangement uses TRBV20-1 and TRBJ2-5; 8 nucleotides line up with TRBD2. Germline V CDR1 and CDR2: DFQATT, SNEGSKA (reference sequence). There are 12 residues in the CDR3. Trimming removed 0 bases from V and 11 bases from J; junction bases left unmatched: 5. The CDR3 nucleotides are TGCAGTGCTAGAGAAACCGGGGGGGAGCAGTACTTC. Translation: CSARETGGEQYF.

Remarks on this clonotype: This may stem from a read error, because a much larger clone lies one nucleotide away. The chain joins TRBV6-1 to TRBJ2-2, with D perhaps TRBD1 (6 bases). CDR3 size: 14 residues. The germline gives CDR1 MNHNS, CDR2 SASEGT. The CDR3 protein is CACSETGHTGELFF. As DNA, the CDR3 is TGTGCCTGCAGTGAAACAGGGCACACCGGGGAGCTGTTTTTT.

The CDR3 loop reads CSVGTSGRGTQYF. CDR3 bases: TGCAGCGTGGGGACTAGCGGGAGAGGGACCCAGTACTTC. The chain carries TRBV29-1 and TRBJ2-5; 14 nucleotides match TRBD2. This CDR3 is 13 amino acids long. Germline V gene lookup returns CDR1 SQVTM and CDR2 ANQGSEA. V was clipped by 6 bases and J by 7 bases; unmatched bases: 4.

This clonotype was counted once. J is TRBJ2-5 and V is TRBV5-4; TRBD1 matches 8 bases. The germline V gene has CDR1 SGHNT and CDR2 YYREEE (reference sequence). CDR3 length equals 13 residues. V lost 4 bases and J lost 7; bases outside the gene matches: 6. The CDR3 loop reads CASSIRGHGTQYF. CDR3 in DNA: TGTGCCAGCAGCATCAGGGGGCATGGGACCCAGTACTTC.

This rearrangement joins TRBV28 to TRBJ2-3; D is uncertain. This CDR3 spans 17 amino acids. Germline CDR1 is MDHEN and CDR2 is SYDVKM. Trimming shortened V by 1 base and J by 2 bases, and 16 bases separated the two germline ends. CDR3 sequence: CASSLSAGGKATDTQYF. DNA for the CDR3: TGTGCCAGCAGTTTATCAGCAGGCGGTAAAGCCACAGATACGCAGTATTTT.

This chain links TRBV19 with TRBJ2-1; a possible D gene is TRBD1 (6 bases). This CDR3 has 16 residues. Germline assignment: CDR1 LNHDA and CDR2 SQIVND (reference sequence). The V end was cut by 4 bases, the J end by 3 bases, with 16 bases between. CDR3 DNA: TGTGCCAGTAGTAACCCCGAGGCAGGGGACTACAATGAGCAGTTCTTC. This translates into CASSNPEAGDYNEQFF. The full variable domain, rest sourced from reference TRBV19 and TRBJ2-1, is DGGITQSPKYLFRKEGQNVTLSCEQNLNHDAMYWYRQDPGQGLRLIYYSQIVNDFQKGDIAEGYSVSREKKESFPLTVTSAQKNPTAFYLCASSNPEAGDYNEQFFGPGTRLTVL.

The rearrangement links TRBV7-2 to TRBJ1-5; D unclear. Trimming took off 1 base at V and 4 bases at J, with 2 bases between the two ends. The CDR3 runs to 12 residues. Germline assignment: CDR1 SGHTA and CDR2 FQGNSA. In DNA form, the CDR3 reads TGTGCCAGCAGCTTAGATAATCAGCCCCAGCATTTT. The encoded protein is CASSLDNQPQHF.

Notes on this clonotype: This sequence may be a read error, since a much larger clone differs from it by one base. This chain uses TRBV5-4 with TRBJ2-1; no clear D. Germline lookup yields CDR1 SGHNT and CDR2 YYREEE (reference sequence). The CDR3 runs 15 residues. The CDR3 protein is CASSLEPSSYNEQLF. DNA of the CDR3: TGTGCCAGCAGCTTGGAGCCAAGCTCCTACAATGAGCAGCTCTTC.

This chain joins TRBV2 and TRBJ2-1, with 16 bases matching TRBD2. V lost 6 bases and J lost 7; bases outside the gene matches: 9. The CDR3 contains 17 residues. Germline CDR1 is SNHLY and CDR2 is FYNNEI. The CDR3 loop reads CASSHPGLAGGDNEQFF. For the CDR3, the DNA is TGTGCCAGCAGCCACCCGGGACTAGCGGGAGGGGATAATGAGCAGTTCTTC.